Listed below are T cell receptor beta chains from one sample, sequenced in a study of T cell responses to AZD1222 COVID-19 vaccine. Clones were sequenced by immunoSEQ multiplex PCR, and TCRdb holds only the in-frame ones, with some missing. This table has roughly 170,000 clones, 75% to 95% appearing once. Material: peripheral blood, obtained on day 0 of AZD1222 vaccination. The source is an adult in good health. Each CDR3 is given with its conserved first and last residue. Each record gives: clone size, J gene, V gene, D gene, CDR3 protein, CDR3 DNA. The D gene is left open where the match is weak. The size of a clone is reported for some rows only, either as once, few or many, or as a class for expanded clones.

clone size: NA
J gene: TRBJ2-1
V gene: TRBV2
D gene: NA
CDR3 protein: CASSEVTSLNEQFF
CDR3 DNA: TGTGCCAGCAGTGAGGTCACTAGCCTAAATGAGCAGTTCTTC

clone size: NA
J gene: TRBJ2-6
V gene: TRBV5-4
D gene: NA
CDR3 protein: CASSLDRGSGANVLTF
CDR3 DNA: TGTGCCAGCAGCTTGGACCGGGGGTCCGGGGCCAACGTCCTGACTTTC

clone size: NA
J gene: TRBJ2-7
V gene: TRBV30
D gene: NA
CDR3 protein: CAWIFGVEQYF
CDR3 DNA: TGTGCCTGGATTTTCGGGGTCGAGCAGTACTTC

clone size: NA
J gene: TRBJ2-2
V gene: TRBV4-2
D gene: NA
CDR3 protein: CASSEDTGELFF
CDR3 DNA: TGTGCCAGCAGCGAAGACACCGGGGAGCTGTTTTTT

clone size: NA
J gene: TRBJ2-1
V gene: TRBV12-3/TRBV12-4
D gene: NA
CDR3 protein: CASSFAAAVAFF
CDR3 DNA: TGTGCCAGCAGTTTCGCGGCAGCCGTGGCGTTCTTC

clone size: once
J gene: TRBJ2-1
V gene: TRBV19
D gene: TRBD2
CDR3 protein: CASSMGLAGNEQFF
CDR3 DNA: TGTGCCAGTAGTATGGGACTAGCGGGCAATGAGCAGTTCTTC

clone size: NA
J gene: TRBJ2-7
V gene: TRBV18
D gene: TRBD1
CDR3 protein: CASSQGQGSYYEQYF
CDR3 DNA: TGTGCCAGCTCACAAGGACAGGGGTCATACTACGAGCAGTACTTC

clone size: NA
J gene: TRBJ2-7
V gene: TRBV11-2
D gene: NA
CDR3 protein: CASSLERGPEQYF
CDR3 DNA: TGTGCCAGCAGCTTAGAGAGGGGCCCCGAGCAGTACTTC

clone size: few
J gene: TRBJ2-7
V gene: TRBV9
D gene: TRBD1
CDR3 protein: CASSPGQGYEQYF
CDR3 DNA: TGTGCCAGCAGCCCGGGACAGGGGTACGAGCAGTACTTC

clone size: NA
J gene: TRBJ1-2
V gene: TRBV19
D gene: TRBD1
CDR3 protein: CASSTPQGYYGYTF
CDR3 DNA: TGTGCCAGTAGTACACCACAGGGGTACTATGGCTACACCTTC

clone size: NA
J gene: TRBJ1-5
V gene: TRBV5-5
D gene: NA
CDR3 protein: CASSVDPGNQPQHF
CDR3 DNA: TGTGCCAGCAGCGTGGACCCCGGGAATCAGCCCCAGCATTTT

clone size: NA
J gene: TRBJ2-2
V gene: TRBV29-1
D gene: TRBD2
CDR3 protein: CSVGGAGELFF
CDR3 DNA: TGCAGCGTCGGGGGGGCCGGGGAGCTGTTTTTT

clone size: NA
J gene: TRBJ1-1
V gene: TRBV2
D gene: NA
CDR3 protein: CASGVGPQGAFF
CDR3 DNA: TGTGCCAGCGGGGTAGGGCCCCAAGGAGCTTTCTTT

clone size: NA
J gene: TRBJ2-7
V gene: TRBV11-2
D gene: NA
CDR3 protein: CASSSGLGSYEQYF
CDR3 DNA: TGTGCCAGCAGCTCCGGGCTAGGCTCCTACGAGCAGTACTTC

clone size: many
J gene: TRBJ1-2
V gene: TRBV2
D gene: TRBD1
CDR3 protein: CASISPGGSYGYTF
CDR3 DNA: TGTGCCAGCATTAGCCCAGGGGGATCGTATGGCTACACCTTC

clone size: NA
J gene: TRBJ2-3
V gene: TRBV9
D gene: NA
CDR3 protein: CASSVGGSWVGGTQYF
CDR3 DNA: TGTGCCAGCAGCGTAGGTGGTAGCTGGGTTGGCGGTACGCAGTATTTT

clone size: NA
J gene: TRBJ1-4
V gene: TRBV4-3
D gene: TRBD1
CDR3 protein: CASSRQSTGVSGEKLFF
CDR3 DNA: TGCGCCAGCAGCCGCCAATCGACAGGGGTCTCCGGGGAAAAACTGTTTTTT

clone size: NA
J gene: TRBJ1-1
V gene: TRBV7-9
D gene: NA
CDR3 protein: CASSLGGFEAFF
CDR3 DNA: TGTGCCAGCAGTTTAGGAGGGTTTGAAGCTTTCTTT

clone size: NA
J gene: TRBJ2-1
V gene: TRBV30
D gene: NA
CDR3 protein: CAWSVPGNEQFF
CDR3 DNA: TGTGCCTGGAGTGTACCAGGGAATGAGCAGTTCTTC

clone size: NA
J gene: TRBJ1-6
V gene: TRBV19
D gene: TRBD1
CDR3 protein: CASSIATGTGGSPLHF
CDR3 DNA: TGTGCCAGTAGTATCGCCACCGGGACAGGGGGCTCACCCCTCCACTTT

clone size: NA
J gene: TRBJ2-7
V gene: TRBV7-2
D gene: NA
CDR3 protein: CASSLAQGTYEQYF
CDR3 DNA: TGTGCCAGCAGCTTAGCGCAGGGGACCTACGAGCAGTACTTC

clone size: NA
J gene: TRBJ2-7
V gene: TRBV11-2
D gene: TRBD1
CDR3 protein: CASSLKGGRGYGEQYF
CDR3 DNA: TGTGCCAGCAGCTTAAAAGGGGGCAGGGGGTATGGCGAGCAGTACTTC

clone size: NA
J gene: TRBJ2-5
V gene: TRBV25-1
D gene: NA
CDR3 protein: CASSGGQGTQYF
CDR3 DNA: TGTGCCAGCAGCGGGGGGCAAGGGACCCAGTACTTC

clone size: NA
J gene: TRBJ1-6
V gene: TRBV7-2
D gene: NA
CDR3 protein: CASSPGRTDNSPLHF
CDR3 DNA: TGTGCCAGCAGCCCGGGCCGGACTGATAATTCACCCCTCCACTTT

clone size: NA
J gene: TRBJ1-3
V gene: TRBV5-4
D gene: NA
CDR3 protein: CASSLSWGAGNTIYF
CDR3 DNA: TGTGCCAGCAGCTTGTCGTGGGGAGCTGGAAACACCATATATTTT

clone size: NA
J gene: TRBJ1-2
V gene: TRBV3-1/TRBV3-2
D gene: NA
CDR3 protein: CASSRVHLGGYTF
CDR3 DNA: TGTGCCAGCAGCCGGGTTCATCTGGGTGGCTACACCTTC

clone size: NA
J gene: TRBJ1-1
V gene: TRBV6-1
D gene: TRBD1
CDR3 protein: CASSGGQGTGNTEAFF
CDR3 DNA: TGTGCCAGCAGTGGGGGACAGGGGACGGGGAACACTGAAGCTTTCTTT

clone size: NA
J gene: TRBJ2-7
V gene: TRBV3-1/TRBV3-2
D gene: NA
CDR3 protein: CASSAGRSYEQYF
CDR3 DNA: TGTGCCAGCAGCGCGGGCCGCTCCTACGAGCAGTACTTC

clone size: NA
J gene: TRBJ2-3
V gene: TRBV7-8
D gene: TRBD1
CDR3 protein: CASSLDRGPGTQYF
CDR3 DNA: TGTGCCAGCAGCTTAGATAGGGGGCCAGGCACGCAGTATTTT

clone size: NA
J gene: TRBJ1-1
V gene: TRBV27
D gene: NA
CDR3 protein: CASSLFSRVSTEAFF
CDR3 DNA: TGTGCCAGCAGTTTATTTAGCAGGGTGAGCACTGAAGCTTTCTTT

clone size: once
J gene: TRBJ2-5
V gene: TRBV18
D gene: TRBD2
CDR3 protein: CASSAGTGRETQYF
CDR3 DNA: TGTGCCAGCTCAGCCGGGACCGGGAGGGAGACCCAGTACTTC

clone size: NA
J gene: TRBJ2-3
V gene: TRBV6-2/TRBV6-3
D gene: TRBD2
CDR3 protein: CASSYSRDYHHTQYF
CDR3 DNA: TGTGCCAGCAGTTACTCGCGGGACTATCATCATACGCAGTATTTT

clone size: NA
J gene: TRBJ2-3
V gene: TRBV7-3
D gene: NA
CDR3 protein: CASSLVRTDTQYF
CDR3 DNA: TGTGCCAGCAGCTTAGTCCGCACAGATACGCAGTATTTT

clone size: once
J gene: TRBJ1-6
V gene: TRBV2
D gene: NA
CDR3 protein: CASSEGAGSNSPLHF
CDR3 DNA: TGTGCCAGCAGTGAAGGGGCGGGGTCCAATTCACCCCTCCACTTT

clone size: NA
J gene: TRBJ1-6
V gene: TRBV3-1/TRBV3-2
D gene: NA
CDR3 protein: CASSQEGSPRSLHF
CDR3 DNA: TGTGCCAGCAGCCAAGAAGGTAGCCCCAGGTCCCTCCACTTT

clone size: NA
J gene: TRBJ2-1
V gene: TRBV19
D gene: NA
CDR3 protein: CASKRGGTYNEQFF
CDR3 DNA: TGTGCCAGTAAGCGGGGCGGGACATACAATGAGCAGTTCTTC

clone size: NA
J gene: TRBJ1-4
V gene: TRBV18
D gene: NA
CDR3 protein: CASSPGQGPNEKLFF
CDR3 DNA: TGTGCCAGCTCACCAGGGCAGGGGCCTAATGAAAAACTGTTTTTT

clone size: NA
J gene: TRBJ2-3
V gene: TRBV4-3
D gene: NA
CDR3 protein: CASSQGYGLEGDTQYF
CDR3 DNA: TGCGCCAGCAGCCAAGGTTATGGGCTTGAGGGAGATACGCAGTATTTT

clone size: NA
J gene: TRBJ1-6
V gene: TRBV7-2
D gene: NA
CDR3 protein: CASSLAGGGVRNSPLHF
CDR3 DNA: TGTGCCAGCAGCTTAGCGGGAGGCGGAGTGAGAAATTCACCCCTCCACTTT

clone size: once
J gene: TRBJ2-1
V gene: TRBV5-4
D gene: NA
CDR3 protein: CASSPRVEVRGYNEQFF
CDR3 DNA: TGTGCCAGCAGTCCCCGGGTTGAGGTCCGGGGTTACAATGAGCAGTTCTTC

clone size: NA
J gene: TRBJ1-6
V gene: TRBV27
D gene: NA
CDR3 protein: CASSLSMGRQNSPLHF
CDR3 DNA: TGTGCCAGCAGTTTATCGATGGGACGGCAAAATTCACCCCTCCACTTT

clone size: NA
J gene: TRBJ2-7
V gene: TRBV29-1
D gene: NA
CDR3 protein: CSVEIAVSYEQYF
CDR3 DNA: TGCAGCGTTGAAATCGCAGTCTCCTACGAGCAGTACTTC

clone size: NA
J gene: TRBJ2-3
V gene: TRBV2
D gene: TRBD2
CDR3 protein: CASSAGTSGVTDTQYF
CDR3 DNA: TGTGCCAGCAGTGCAGGGACTAGCGGCGTCACAGATACGCAGTATTTT

clone size: NA
J gene: TRBJ1-2
V gene: TRBV11-1
D gene: NA
CDR3 protein: CASSLGDYYGYTF
CDR3 DNA: TGTGCCAGCAGCTTGGGGGATTACTATGGCTACACCTTC

clone size: NA
J gene: TRBJ1-2
V gene: TRBV30
D gene: NA
CDR3 protein: CAWSDTRLGYTF
CDR3 DNA: TGTGCCTGGAGTGACACGCGGCTAGGCTACACCTTC

clone size: NA
J gene: TRBJ2-3
V gene: TRBV6-5
D gene: NA
CDR3 protein: CASSPTGSGTDTQYF
CDR3 DNA: TGTGCCAGCAGCCCCACAGGGTCCGGCACAGATACGCAGTATTTT

clone size: once
J gene: TRBJ2-7
V gene: TRBV4-1
D gene: NA
CDR3 protein: CASSQEGRGSLYEQYF
CDR3 DNA: TGCGCCAGCAGCCAAGAGGGGAGGGGGTCCCTCTACGAGCAGTACTTC

clone size: NA
J gene: TRBJ2-1
V gene: TRBV6-2/TRBV6-3
D gene: NA
CDR3 protein: CASSGAGSYNEQFF
CDR3 DNA: TGTGCCAGCAGTGGGGCGGGCTCCTACAATGAGCAGTTCTTC

clone size: many
J gene: TRBJ1-6
V gene: TRBV19
D gene: NA
CDR3 protein: CASSKQSNSPLHF
CDR3 DNA: TGTGCCAGTAGTAAACAGTCTAATTCACCCCTCCACTTT

clone size: NA
J gene: TRBJ1-4
V gene: TRBV25-1
D gene: NA
CDR3 protein: CASSSYGGRSTNEKLFF
CDR3 DNA: TGTGCCAGCAGTTCGTATGGGGGTCGATCAACTAATGAAAAACTGTTTTTT

clone size: few
J gene: TRBJ1-3
V gene: TRBV3-1/TRBV3-2
D gene: NA
CDR3 protein: CASSQGGVGGNTIYF
CDR3 DNA: TGTGCCAGCAGCCAAGGGGGGGTAGGCGGAAACACCATATATTTT